The rows below give T cell receptor beta chains drawn from one sample of a study of human T cells and chemical hapten exposure. TCRdb reprocessed the RACE reads via MiXCR and lists one record per CDR3 protein. This table has under 400,000 distinct CDR3 sequences, 4% to 6% appearing once. Source: whole blood, taken in connection with sensitization to the hapten diphenylcyclopropenone (DPC). The receptor set was obtained from a woman between 45 and 60 years old with alopecia areata. Some clones in this sample may be carry-over from other donors' samples. CDR3s include the opening cysteine and the closing phenylalanine or tryptophan. A D gene is named only where the DNA matches it firmly. The listing skips clone size in some rows; elsewhere it reads once, few, many or a size class.

V gene: TRBV7-9; D gene: TRBD1; clone size: many; J gene: TRBJ2-2; CDR3 protein: CASSSTGAGELFF; CDR3 DNA: TGTGCCAGCAGCTCTACAGGGGCCGGGGAGCTGTTTTTT
V gene: TRBV7-9; D gene: -; clone size: -; J gene: TRBJ1-5; CDR3 protein: CASSLGSGTQPQHF; CDR3 DNA: TGTGCCAGCAGCTTAGGAAGTGGGACTCAGCCCCAGCATTTT
V gene: TRBV20-1; D gene: TRBD2; clone size: few; J gene: TRBJ2-3; CDR3 protein: CSARPPGGGFTDTQYF; CDR3 DNA: TGCAGTGCTAGACCCCCTGGGGGGGGATTCACAGATACGCAGTATTTT
V gene: TRBV25-1; D gene: -; clone size: -; J gene: TRBJ1-2; CDR3 protein: CASTGLGGYTF; CDR3 DNA: TGTGCCAGCACAGGACTGGGAGGCTACACCTTC
V gene: TRBV19; D gene: -; clone size: many; J gene: TRBJ1-2; CDR3 protein: CASSIPRTPPYGYTF; CDR3 DNA: TGTGCCAGTAGTATACCCAGGACTCCGCCCTATGGCTACACCTTC
V gene: TRBV20-1; D gene: TRBD1; clone size: many; J gene: TRBJ2-7; CDR3 protein: CSASRQGDEQYF; CDR3 DNA: TGCAGTGCTAGTCGACAGGGTGACGAGCAGTACTTC
V gene: TRBV4-3; D gene: TRBD2; clone size: few; J gene: TRBJ2-7; CDR3 protein: CASSPGSGVPYERVPYEQYF; CDR3 DNA: TGCGCCAGCAGCCCGGGGAGCGGGGTCCCCTACGAGCGGGTCCCCTACGAGCAGTACTTC
V gene: TRBV6-1; D gene: TRBD1; clone size: few; J gene: TRBJ2-7; CDR3 protein: CASKPGQGFYEQYF; CDR3 DNA: TGTGCCAGCAAACCGGGACAGGGGTTTTACGAGCAGTACTTC
V gene: TRBV5-8; D gene: -; clone size: many; J gene: TRBJ1-6; CDR3 protein: CASSLHRRTDIPYNSPLHF; CDR3 DNA: TGTGCCAGCAGCTTGCATCGTCGGACAGATATACCCTATAATTCACCCCTCCACTTT
V gene: TRBV20-1; D gene: -; clone size: few; J gene: TRBJ1-4; CDR3 protein: CSARAGIGEKLFF; CDR3 DNA: TGCAGTGCTAGAGCGGGGATTGGGGAAAAACTGTTTTTT
V gene: TRBV20-1; D gene: -; clone size: many; J gene: TRBJ1-5; CDR3 protein: CSARPPGAAGQPQHF; CDR3 DNA: TGCAGTGCTAGGCCCCCGGGGGCCGCGGGACAGCCCCAGCATTTT
V gene: TRBV20-1; D gene: TRBD1; clone size: -; J gene: TRBJ2-2; CDR3 protein: CSAGQANTGELFF; CDR3 DNA: TGCAGTGCCGGACAGGCTAACACCGGGGAGCTGTTTTTT
V gene: TRBV2; D gene: TRBD2; clone size: -; J gene: TRBJ2-1; CDR3 protein: CASRGLASNEQFF; CDR3 DNA: TGTGCCAGCAGAGGACTAGCGAGCAATGAGCAGTTCTTC
V gene: TRBV6-2/TRBV6-3; D gene: -; clone size: many; J gene: TRBJ2-7; CDR3 protein: CASGGYEQYF; CDR3 DNA: TGTGCCAGCGGGGGATACGAGCAGTACTTC
V gene: TRBV4-1; D gene: -; clone size: many; J gene: TRBJ1-1; CDR3 protein: CASSQDPHREGTEAFF; CDR3 DNA: TGCGCCAGCAGCCAAGACCCCCACAGGGAGGGCACTGAAGCTTTCTTT